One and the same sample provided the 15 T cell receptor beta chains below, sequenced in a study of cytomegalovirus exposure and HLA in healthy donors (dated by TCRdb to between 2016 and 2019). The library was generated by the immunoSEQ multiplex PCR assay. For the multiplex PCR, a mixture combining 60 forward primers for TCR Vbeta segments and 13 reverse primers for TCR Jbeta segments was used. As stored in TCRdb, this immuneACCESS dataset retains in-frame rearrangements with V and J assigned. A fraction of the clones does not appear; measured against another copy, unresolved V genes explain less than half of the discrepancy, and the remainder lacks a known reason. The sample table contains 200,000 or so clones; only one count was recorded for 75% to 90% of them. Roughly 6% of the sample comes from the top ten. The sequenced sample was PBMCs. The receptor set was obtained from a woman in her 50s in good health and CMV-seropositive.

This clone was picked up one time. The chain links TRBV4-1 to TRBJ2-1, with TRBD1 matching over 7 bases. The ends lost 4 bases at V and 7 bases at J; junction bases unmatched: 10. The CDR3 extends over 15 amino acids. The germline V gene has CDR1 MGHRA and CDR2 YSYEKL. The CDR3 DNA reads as TGCGCCAGCAGCCTCGTGGGACAGCACTCGAATGAGCAGTTCTTC. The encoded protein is CASSLVGQHSNEQFF.

CDR3 nucleotide sequence: TGTGCCAGCAGCCGCATCGGGGTAACTGAAGCTTTCTTT. It is translated as CASSRIGVTEAFF. V is TRBV11-3 and J is TRBJ1-1, with unresolved D. Germline CDR1 and CDR2: SGHNT and YENEEA. Between the trimmed V and J ends, which lost 5 bases and 5 bases, there was a span of 12 bases. The CDR3 spans 13 residues. Based on the CDR3 plus reference TRBV11-3 and TRBJ1-1, the full variable domain is EAGVVQSPRYKIIEKKQPVAFWCNPISGHNTLYWYLQNLGQGPELLIRYENEEAVDDSQLPKDRFSAERLKGVDSTLKIQPAELGDSAVYLCASSRIGVTEAFFGQGTRLTVV.

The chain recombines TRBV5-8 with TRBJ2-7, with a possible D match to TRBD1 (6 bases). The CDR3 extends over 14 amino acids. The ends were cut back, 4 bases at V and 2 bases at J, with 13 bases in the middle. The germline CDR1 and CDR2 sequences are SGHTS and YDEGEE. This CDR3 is CASSLGGQTYEQYF. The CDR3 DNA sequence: TGTGCCAGCAGCCTTGGCGGACAGACCTACGAGCAGTACTTC.

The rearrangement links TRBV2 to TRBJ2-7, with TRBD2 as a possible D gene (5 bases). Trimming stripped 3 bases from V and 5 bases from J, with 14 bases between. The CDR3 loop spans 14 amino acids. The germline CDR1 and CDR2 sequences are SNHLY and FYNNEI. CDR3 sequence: CASSDLTGSDEQYF. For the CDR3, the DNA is TGTGCCAGCAGTGACCTCACGGGATCGGACGAGCAGTACTTC.

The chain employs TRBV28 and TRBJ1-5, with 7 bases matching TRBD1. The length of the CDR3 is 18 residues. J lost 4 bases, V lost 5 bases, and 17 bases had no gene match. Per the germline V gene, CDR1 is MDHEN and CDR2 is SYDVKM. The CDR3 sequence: CASSERTGWPLANQPQHF. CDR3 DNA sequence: TGTGCCAGCAGTGAACGGACAGGTTGGCCCCTAGCAAATCAGCCCCAGCATTTT.

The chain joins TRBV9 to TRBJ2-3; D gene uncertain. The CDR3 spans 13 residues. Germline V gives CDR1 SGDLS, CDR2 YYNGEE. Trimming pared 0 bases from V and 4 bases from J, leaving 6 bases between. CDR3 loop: CASSVALADTQYF. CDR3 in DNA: TGTGCCAGCAGCGTAGCTCTAGCAGATACGCAGTATTTT.

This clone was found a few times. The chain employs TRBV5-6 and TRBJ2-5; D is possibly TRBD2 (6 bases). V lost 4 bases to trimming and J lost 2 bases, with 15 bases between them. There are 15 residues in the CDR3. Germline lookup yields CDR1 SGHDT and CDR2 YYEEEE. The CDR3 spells CASSLPAGPQETQYF. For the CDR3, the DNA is TGTGCCAGCAGCCTACCTGCGGGGCCACAAGAGACCCAGTACTTC.

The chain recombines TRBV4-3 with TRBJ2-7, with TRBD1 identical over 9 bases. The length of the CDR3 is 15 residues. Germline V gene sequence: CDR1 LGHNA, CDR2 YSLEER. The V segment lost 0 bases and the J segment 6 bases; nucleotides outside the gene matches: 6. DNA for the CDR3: TGCGCCAGCAGCCAAGACCCGGACAGGGGTTCCGAGCAGTACTTC. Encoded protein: CASSQDPDRGSEQYF.

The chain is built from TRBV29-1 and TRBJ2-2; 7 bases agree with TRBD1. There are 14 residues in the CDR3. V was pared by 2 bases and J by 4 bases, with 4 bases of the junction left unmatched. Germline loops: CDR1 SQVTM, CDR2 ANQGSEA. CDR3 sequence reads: CSVERQGITGELFF. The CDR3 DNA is TGCAGCGTTGAACGACAGGGTATCACCGGGGAGCTGTTTTTT.

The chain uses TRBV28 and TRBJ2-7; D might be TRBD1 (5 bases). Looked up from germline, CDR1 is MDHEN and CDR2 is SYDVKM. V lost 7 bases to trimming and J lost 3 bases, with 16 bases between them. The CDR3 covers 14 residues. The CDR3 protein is CASNQGTLGYEQYF. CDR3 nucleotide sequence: TGTGCCAGCAATCAGGGAACTTTAGGCTACGAGCAGTACTTC.

CDR3 sequence (DNA): TGTGCCAGCAGTTTATGGGTCATAGCGGGAGGTGAGCAGTTCTTC. Amino acid sequence: CASSLWVIAGGEQFF. The V call is TRBV28, the J call TRBJ2-1; 10 nucleotides align to TRBD2. The CDR3 runs to 15 residues. J gave up 9 bases and V 0 bases, and 5 bases lay outside the gene matches. Germline loops: CDR1 MDHEN, CDR2 SYDVKM.

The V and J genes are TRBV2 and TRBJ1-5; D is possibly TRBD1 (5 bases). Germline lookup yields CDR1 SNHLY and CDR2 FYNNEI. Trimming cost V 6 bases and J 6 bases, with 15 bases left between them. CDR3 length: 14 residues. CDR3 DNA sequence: TGTGCCAGCAGAGAGACAGCTACTCCTCAGCCCCAGCATTTT. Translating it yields CASRETATPQPQHF.

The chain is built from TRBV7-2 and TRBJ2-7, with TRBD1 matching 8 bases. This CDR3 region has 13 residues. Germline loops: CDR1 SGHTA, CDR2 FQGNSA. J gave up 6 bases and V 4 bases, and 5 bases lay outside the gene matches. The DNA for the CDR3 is TGTGCCAGCAGCTCCAGGGGGCCCTCCGAGCAGTACTTC. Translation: CASSSRGPSEQYF.

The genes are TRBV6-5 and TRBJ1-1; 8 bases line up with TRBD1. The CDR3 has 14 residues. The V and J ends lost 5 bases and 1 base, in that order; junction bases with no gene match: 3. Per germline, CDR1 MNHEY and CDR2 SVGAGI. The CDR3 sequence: CASSTGTGNTEAFF. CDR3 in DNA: TGTGCCAGCAGTACCGGGACAGGGAACACTGAAGCTTTCTTT.

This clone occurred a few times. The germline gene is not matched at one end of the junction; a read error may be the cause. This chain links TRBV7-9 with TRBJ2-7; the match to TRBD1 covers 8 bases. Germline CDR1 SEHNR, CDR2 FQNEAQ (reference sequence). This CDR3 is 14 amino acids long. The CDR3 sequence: CSSSLGQGLDEQYF. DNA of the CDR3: TGTTCCAGCAGCTTAGGACAGGGACTTGACGAGCAGTACTTC. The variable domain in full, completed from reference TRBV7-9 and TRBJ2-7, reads DTGVSQNPRHKITKRGQNVTFRCDPISEHNRLYWYRQTLGQGPEFLTYFQNEAQLEKSRLLSDRFSAERPKGSFSTLEIQRTEQGDSAMYLCSSSLGQGLDEQYFGPGTRLTVT.